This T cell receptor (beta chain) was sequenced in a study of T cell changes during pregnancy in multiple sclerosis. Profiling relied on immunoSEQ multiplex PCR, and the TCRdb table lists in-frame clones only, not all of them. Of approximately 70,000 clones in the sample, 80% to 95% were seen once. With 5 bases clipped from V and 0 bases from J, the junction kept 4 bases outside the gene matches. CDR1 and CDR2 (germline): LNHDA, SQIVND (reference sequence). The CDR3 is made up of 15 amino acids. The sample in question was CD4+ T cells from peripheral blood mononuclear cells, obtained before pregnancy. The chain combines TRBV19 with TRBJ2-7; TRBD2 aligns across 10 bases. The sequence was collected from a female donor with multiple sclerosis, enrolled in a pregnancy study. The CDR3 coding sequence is TGTGCCAGTAGTGCGACTAGCGGGCCCTCCTACGAGCAGTACTTC. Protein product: CASSATSGPSYEQYF.